Shown below are 16 T cell receptor beta chains from a single sample sequenced in a study of cytomegalovirus exposure and HLA in healthy donors. PCR amplification relied on 60 Vbeta primers (plus 13 Jbeta primers). The protocol was immunoSEQ multiplex PCR, while the TCRdb copy is restricted to in-frame clones and leaves out a portion. The repertoire holds 200,000 to 300,000 clones, with just under 80% as singletons. Sequencing input: PBMCs. The receptors here all came from a boy aged 5-17 years in good health and CMV-seronegative.

The chain uses TRBV5-1 and TRBJ1-3; no firm D call. Trimming left V 0 bases short and J 1 base short, with 5 bases between. Per germline, CDR1 SGHRS and CDR2 YFSETQ. The CDR3 is made up of 14 amino acids. The CDR3, as DNA: TGCGCCAGCAGCTTGGCCCAGTCTGGAAACACCATATATTTT. Encoded protein: CASSLAQSGNTIYF.

The chain couples TRBV18 to TRBJ1-1; no clear D. Germline V CDR1 and CDR2: KGHSH, LQKENI. The CDR3 length is 13 residues. V was pared by 6 bases and J by 1 base, with 9 bases between. The CDR3 sequence is CASSQETNTEAFF. CDR3 DNA: TGTGCCAGCTCCCAGGAAACGAACACTGAAGCTTTCTTT.

In its sample, this clone was seen once. The gene calls are TRBV7-8 and TRBJ2-7, with D maybe TRBD1 (6 bases). V lost 6 bases and J lost 1, with 10 bases in between. This CDR3 is built from 13 residues. CDR1 and CDR2 from the germline V gene are SGHVS and FQNEAQ. This chain's CDR3 is CASRPGQSYEQYF. CDR3 in DNA: TGTGCCAGCAGACCCGGACAGTCCTACGAGCAGTACTTC.

The chain has TRBV30 and TRBJ1-5; D gene uncertain. V lost 0 bases and J 5 bases, leaving 8 bases between the germline ends. Per germline, CDR1 GTSNPN and CDR2 SVGIG (reference sequence). This CDR3 region has 13 residues. This chain's CDR3 is CAWSVRGDQPQHF. The CDR3 DNA sequence: TGTGCCTGGAGTGTACGAGGCGATCAGCCCCAGCATTTT.

This rearrangement joins TRBV7-3 to TRBJ1-1; no clear D. Germline V CDR1 and CDR2: SGHTA, FQGTGA. Trimming took off 1 base at V and 2 bases at J, with 8 bases between the two ends. The CDR3 length is 14 residues. DNA for the CDR3: TGTGCCAGCAGCTTAAACGCGGATAACACTGAAGCTTTCTTT. This gives the protein CASSLNADNTEAFF.

The chain recombines TRBV5-1 with TRBJ1-2; D might be TRBD1 (6 bases). The CDR3 runs 14 residues. Deletions cut 0 bases from V and 4 bases from J, with 10 bases between. The V gene's germline CDR1 is SGHRS and CDR2 YFSETQ. The CDR3 sequence is CASSLASDSYGYTF. In DNA, the CDR3 is TGCGCCAGCAGCTTGGCCTCGGACAGCTATGGCTACACCTTC.

The chain uses TRBV21-1 and TRBJ2-7; the table's D call of TRBD1 was not tested on the DNA. TRBV21-1 is reported as a pseudogene. The CDR3 has 14 amino acids. The DNA of the CDR3 is TGTGCCAGCAGCAAAGGAACAGGGGAGAACGAGCAGTACTTC. Translation: CASSKGTGENEQYF.

The chain couples TRBV27 to TRBJ2-3, with D tentatively TRBD1 (5 bases). In germline, CDR1 is MNHEY, CDR2 SMNVEV (reference sequence). The CDR3 sequence is 14 residues long. V gave up 4 bases and J gave up 11 bases, with 19 bases separating them. The CDR3 loop reads CASSSLFRARRQYF. CDR3 nucleotides: TGTGCCAGCAGTTCCCTCTTCAGGGCGAGGAGGCAGTATTTT.

The chain is built from TRBV7-2 and TRBJ2-1, with a weak D call TRBD2 (6 bases). Germline V lookup: CDR1 SGHTA, CDR2 FQGNSA. The length of the CDR3 is 17 residues. Trimming took off 4 bases at V and 2 bases at J, with 18 bases between the two ends. CDR3 loop: CASSSRGSRGAYNEQFF. The CDR3 DNA is TGTGCCAGCAGCTCTCGGGGGAGCCGAGGGGCCTACAATGAGCAGTTCTTC.

The chain carries TRBV19 and TRBJ1-1, with a tentative D call TRBD1 (6 bases). This CDR3 spans 16 amino acids. Trimming stripped 3 bases from V and 3 bases from J, with 17 bases between. Germline CDR1 and CDR2: LNHDA and SQIVND (reference sequence). The CDR3 is CASSIEGVYVDTEAFF. Here the CDR3 DNA reads TGTGCCAGTAGTATCGAGGGGGTGTACGTGGACACTGAAGCTTTCTTT. Together with reference TRBV19 and TRBJ1-1, the CDR3 gives the full variable domain: DGGITQSPKYLFRKEGQNVTLSCEQNLNHDAMYWYRQDPGQGLRLIYYSQIVNDFQKGDIAEGYSVSREKKESFPLTVTSAQKNPTAFYLCASSIEGVYVDTEAFFGQGTRLTVV.

The V call is TRBV9, the J call TRBJ1-1; D perhaps matches TRBD1 (6 bases). CDR3 size: 15 residues. CDR1 and CDR2 (germline): SGDLS, YYNGEE. V was cut by 3 bases and J by 0 bases, with 12 bases left in between. The CDR3, as DNA: TGTGCCAGCAGCGCGAAGGGACACATGAACACTGAAGCTTTCTTT. This translates into CASSAKGHMNTEAFF.

The chain links TRBV6-5 to TRBJ1-5; D unclear. CDR1 is MNHEY, CDR2 SVGAGI, per germline. The CDR3 has 13 residues. V gave up 2 bases and J gave up 6 bases, with 8 bases separating them. CDR3 sequence (DNA): TGTGCCAGCAGTTACCGGAGAGGTCAGCCCCAGCATTTT. Protein: CASSYRRGQPQHF.

This clone has a handful of counts. The chain is built from TRBV13 and TRBJ2-3, with no clear D. Germline V lookup: CDR1 PRHDT, CDR2 FYEKMQ (reference sequence). Trimming removed 4 bases at V and 1 base at J, with 9 bases between. CDR3 size: 14 residues. CDR3 region: CASSSTTGTDTQYF. Here the CDR3 DNA reads TGTGCCAGCAGCTCAACCACAGGCACAGATACGCAGTATTTT.

J is TRBJ1-2 and V is TRBV5-5, with D possibly being TRBD1 (6 bases). V shed 0 bases and J shed 5 bases, with 11 bases lying between them. The CDR3 is 14 amino acids. The germline V gene encodes CDR1 SGHKS and CDR2 YYEKEE (reference sequence). CDR3 amino acids: CASSLEGHPYGYTF. As DNA, the CDR3 is TGTGCCAGCAGCTTGGAGGGACACCCGTATGGCTACACCTTC.

The chain has TRBV30 and TRBJ1-2; TRBD1 is a possible D gene (6 bases). Germline CDR1 reads GTSNPN; CDR2 reads SVGIG (reference sequence). The CDR3 length is 12 residues. Trimming cost V 4 bases and J 8 bases, with 14 bases left between them. This CDR3 reads CAWTQGPRGYTF. CDR3 DNA: TGTGCCTGGACCCAGGGGCCTAGAGGCTACACCTTC.

The rearrangement joins TRBV6-4 to TRBJ2-2; 11 nucleotides line up with TRBD2. Germline V lookup: CDR1 MRHNA, CDR2 SNTAGT. The V gene end was trimmed by 10 bases and the J gene end by 6 bases; junction bases not matched to a gene: 10. The CDR3 totals 15 residues. The CDR3 DNA reads as TGTGCCACCCGTCGACTAGCGGGACGGGCCGGGGAGCTGTTTTTT. It yields the protein CATRRLAGRAGELFF.